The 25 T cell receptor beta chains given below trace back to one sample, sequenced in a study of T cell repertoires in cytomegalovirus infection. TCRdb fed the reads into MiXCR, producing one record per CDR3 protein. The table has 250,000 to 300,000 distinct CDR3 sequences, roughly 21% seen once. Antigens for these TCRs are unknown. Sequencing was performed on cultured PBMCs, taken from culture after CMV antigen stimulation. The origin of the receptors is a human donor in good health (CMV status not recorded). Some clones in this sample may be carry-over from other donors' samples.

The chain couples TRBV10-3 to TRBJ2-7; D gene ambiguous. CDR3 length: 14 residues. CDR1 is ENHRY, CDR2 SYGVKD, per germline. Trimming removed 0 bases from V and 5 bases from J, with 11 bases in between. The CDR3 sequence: CAISESASSHEQYF. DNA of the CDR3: TGTGCCATCAGTGAGTCGGCCAGTTCCCACGAGCAGTACTTC.

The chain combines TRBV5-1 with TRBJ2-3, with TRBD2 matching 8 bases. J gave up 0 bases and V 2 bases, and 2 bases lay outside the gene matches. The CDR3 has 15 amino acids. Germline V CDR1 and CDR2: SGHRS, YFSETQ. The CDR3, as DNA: TGCGCCAGCAGCTTTCTAGCGGGTAGCACAGATACGCAGTATTTT. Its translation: CASSFLAGSTDTQYF. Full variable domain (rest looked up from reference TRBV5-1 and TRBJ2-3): KAGVTQTPRYLIKTRGQQVTLSCSPISGHRSVSWYQQTPGQGLQFLFEYFSETQRNKGNFPGRFSGRQFSNSRSEMNVSTLELGDSALYLCASSFLAGSTDTQYFGPGTRLTVL.

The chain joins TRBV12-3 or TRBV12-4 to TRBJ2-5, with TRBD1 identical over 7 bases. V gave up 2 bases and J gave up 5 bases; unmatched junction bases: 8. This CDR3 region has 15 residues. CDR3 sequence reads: CASSLRQGVRETQYF. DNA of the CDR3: TGTGCCAGCAGTTTACGACAGGGAGTCCGGGAGACCCAGTACTTC.

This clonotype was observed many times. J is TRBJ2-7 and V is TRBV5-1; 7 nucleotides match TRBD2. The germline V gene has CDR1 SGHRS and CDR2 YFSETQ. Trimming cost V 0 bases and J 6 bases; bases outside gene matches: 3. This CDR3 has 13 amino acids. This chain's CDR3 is CASSLAGGSEQYF. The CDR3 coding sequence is TGCGCCAGCAGCTTGGCGGGGGGAAGCGAGCAGTACTTC.

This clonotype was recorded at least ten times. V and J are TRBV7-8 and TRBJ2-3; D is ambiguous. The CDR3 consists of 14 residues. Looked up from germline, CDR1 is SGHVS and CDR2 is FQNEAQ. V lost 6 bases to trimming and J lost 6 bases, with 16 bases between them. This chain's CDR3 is CASRPMGYTDTQYF. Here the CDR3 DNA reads TGTGCCAGCAGACCGATGGGATACACCGATACGCAGTATTTT.

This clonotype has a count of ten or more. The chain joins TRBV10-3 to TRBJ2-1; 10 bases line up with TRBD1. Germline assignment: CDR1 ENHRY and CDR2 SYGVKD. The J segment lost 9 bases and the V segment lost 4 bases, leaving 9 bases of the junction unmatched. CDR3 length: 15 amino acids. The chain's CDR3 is CAISGGDRGGSEQFF. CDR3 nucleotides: TGTGCCATCAGTGGGGGGGACAGGGGAGGGAGTGAGCAGTTCTTC.

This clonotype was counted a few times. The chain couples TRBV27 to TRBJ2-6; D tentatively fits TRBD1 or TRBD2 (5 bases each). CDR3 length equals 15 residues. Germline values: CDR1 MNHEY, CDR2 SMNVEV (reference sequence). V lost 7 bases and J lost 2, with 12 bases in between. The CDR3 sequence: CASTRGTPGANVLTF. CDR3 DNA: TGTGCCAGCACCCGGGGCACACCTGGGGCCAACGTCCTGACTTTC.

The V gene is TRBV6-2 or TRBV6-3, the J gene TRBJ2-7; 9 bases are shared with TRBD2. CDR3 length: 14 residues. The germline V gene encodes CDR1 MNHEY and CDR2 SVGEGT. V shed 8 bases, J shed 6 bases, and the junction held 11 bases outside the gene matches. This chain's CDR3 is CASGRELAGGEQYV. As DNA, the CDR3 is TGTGCCAGCGGAAGGGAACTAGCGGGTGGCGAGCAGTACGTC.

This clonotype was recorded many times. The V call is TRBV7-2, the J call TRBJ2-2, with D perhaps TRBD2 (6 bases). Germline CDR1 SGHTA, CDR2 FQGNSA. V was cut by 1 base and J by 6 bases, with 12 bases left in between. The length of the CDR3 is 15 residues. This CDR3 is CASSLGLVPPGELFF. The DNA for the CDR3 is TGTGCCAGCAGCTTAGGACTAGTACCCCCCGGGGAGCTGTTTTTT. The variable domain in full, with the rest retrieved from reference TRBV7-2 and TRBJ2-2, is GAGVSQSPSNKVTEKGKDVELRCDPISGHTALYWYRQSLGQGLEFLIYFQGNSAPDKSGLPSDRFSAERTGGSVSTLTIQRTQQEDSAVYLCASSLGLVPPGELFFGEGSRLTVL.

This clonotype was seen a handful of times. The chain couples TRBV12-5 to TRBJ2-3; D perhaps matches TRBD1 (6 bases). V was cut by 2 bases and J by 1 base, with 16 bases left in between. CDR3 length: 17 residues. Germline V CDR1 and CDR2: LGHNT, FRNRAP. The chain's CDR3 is CASGLSLAGVRTDTQYF. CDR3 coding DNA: TGTGCTAGTGGTTTGAGTCTGGCAGGGGTCCGCACAGATACGCAGTATTTT.

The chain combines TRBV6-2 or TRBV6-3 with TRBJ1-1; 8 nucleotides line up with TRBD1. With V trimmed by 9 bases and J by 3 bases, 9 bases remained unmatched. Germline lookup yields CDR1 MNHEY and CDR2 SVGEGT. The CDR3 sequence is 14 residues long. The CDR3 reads CASTRGRDYTEAFF. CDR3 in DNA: TGTGCCAGTACCAGGGGGCGGGATTACACTGAAGCTTTCTTT.

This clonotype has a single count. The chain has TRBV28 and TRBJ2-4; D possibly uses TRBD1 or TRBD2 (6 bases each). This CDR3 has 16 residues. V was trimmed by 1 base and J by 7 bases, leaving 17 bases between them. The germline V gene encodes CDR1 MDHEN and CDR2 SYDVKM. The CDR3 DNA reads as TGTGCCAGCAGTTTATCATCGGCAGGGGCGGGGAACATTCAGTACTTC. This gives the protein CASSLSSAGAGNIQYF.

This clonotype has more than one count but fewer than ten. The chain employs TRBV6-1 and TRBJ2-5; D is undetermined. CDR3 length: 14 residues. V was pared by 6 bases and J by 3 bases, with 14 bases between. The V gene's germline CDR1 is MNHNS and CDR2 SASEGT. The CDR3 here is CASRNPGGEETQYF. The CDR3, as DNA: TGTGCCAGCAGGAACCCTGGCGGAGAAGAGACCCAGTACTTC.

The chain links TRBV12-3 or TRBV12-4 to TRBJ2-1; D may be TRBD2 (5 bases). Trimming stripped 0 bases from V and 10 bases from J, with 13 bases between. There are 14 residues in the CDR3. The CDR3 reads CASSLAGVPHEQFF. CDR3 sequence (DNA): TGTGCCAGCAGTTTAGCGGGAGTTCCCCACGAGCAGTTCTTC.

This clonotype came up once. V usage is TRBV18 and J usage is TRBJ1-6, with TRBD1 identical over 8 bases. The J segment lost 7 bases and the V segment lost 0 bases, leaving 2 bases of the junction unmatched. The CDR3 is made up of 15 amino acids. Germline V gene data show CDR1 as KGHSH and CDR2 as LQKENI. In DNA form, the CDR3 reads TGTGCCAGCTCACCACCGACAGGGGACAATTCACCCCTCCACTTT. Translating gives CASSPPTGDNSPLHF.

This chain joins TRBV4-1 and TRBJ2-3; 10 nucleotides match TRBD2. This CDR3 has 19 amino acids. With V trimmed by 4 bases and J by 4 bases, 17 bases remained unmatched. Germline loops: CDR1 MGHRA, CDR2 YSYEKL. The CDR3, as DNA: TGCGCCAGCAGCCGGAGCGGAGCGGGAGGGCCTAACGGAGCAGATACGCAGTATTTT. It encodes CASSRSGAGGPNGADTQYF.

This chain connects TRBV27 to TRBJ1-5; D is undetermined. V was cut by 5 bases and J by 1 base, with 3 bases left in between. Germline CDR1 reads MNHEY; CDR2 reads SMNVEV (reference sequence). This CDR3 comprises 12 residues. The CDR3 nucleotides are TGTGCCAGCAGTGAGAGCAATCAGCCCCAGCATTTT. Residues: CASSESNQPQHF.

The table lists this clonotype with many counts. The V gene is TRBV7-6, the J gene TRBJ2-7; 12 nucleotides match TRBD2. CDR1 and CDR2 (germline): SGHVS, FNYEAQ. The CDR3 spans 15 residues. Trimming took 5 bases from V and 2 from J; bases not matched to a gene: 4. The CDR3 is CASSPGLAGTYEQYF. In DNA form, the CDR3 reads TGTGCCAGCAGCCCCGGACTAGCGGGGACCTACGAGCAGTACTTC.

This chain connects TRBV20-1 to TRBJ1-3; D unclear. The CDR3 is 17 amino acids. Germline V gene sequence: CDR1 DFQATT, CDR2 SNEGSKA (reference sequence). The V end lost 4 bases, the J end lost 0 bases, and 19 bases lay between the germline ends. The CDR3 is CSATSYRDPSSGNTIYF. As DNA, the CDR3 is TGCAGTGCTACTTCCTACCGGGATCCCTCCTCTGGAAACACCATATATTTT.

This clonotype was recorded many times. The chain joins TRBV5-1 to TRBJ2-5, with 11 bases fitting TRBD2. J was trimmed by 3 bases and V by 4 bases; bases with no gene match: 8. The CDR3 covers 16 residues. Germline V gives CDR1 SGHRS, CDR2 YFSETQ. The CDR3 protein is CASSPVLGLAEETQYF. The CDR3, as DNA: TGCGCCAGCAGCCCGGTTTTGGGACTAGCGGAAGAGACCCAGTACTTC.

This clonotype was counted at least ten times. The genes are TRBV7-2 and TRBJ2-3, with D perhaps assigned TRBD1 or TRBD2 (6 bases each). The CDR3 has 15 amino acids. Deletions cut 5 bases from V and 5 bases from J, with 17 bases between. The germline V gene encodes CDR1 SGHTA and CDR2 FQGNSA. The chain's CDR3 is CASSPRGRELDTQYF. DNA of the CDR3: TGTGCCAGCAGCCCCAGGGGACGGGAGTTAGATACGCAGTATTTT.

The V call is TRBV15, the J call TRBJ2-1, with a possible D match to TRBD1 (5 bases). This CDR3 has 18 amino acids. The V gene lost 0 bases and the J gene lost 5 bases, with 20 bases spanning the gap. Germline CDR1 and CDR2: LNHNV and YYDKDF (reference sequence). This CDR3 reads CATSRDLRGRPTDNEQFF. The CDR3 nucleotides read TGTGCCACCAGCAGAGACTTAAGGGGCCGCCCAACTGACAATGAGCAGTTCTTC. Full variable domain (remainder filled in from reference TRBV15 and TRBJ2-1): DAMVIQNPRYQVTQFGKPVTLSCSQTLNHNVMYWYQQKSSQAPKLLFHYYDKDFNNEADTPDNFQSRRPNTSFCFLDIRSPGLGDTAMYLCATSRDLRGRPTDNEQFFGPGTRLTVL.

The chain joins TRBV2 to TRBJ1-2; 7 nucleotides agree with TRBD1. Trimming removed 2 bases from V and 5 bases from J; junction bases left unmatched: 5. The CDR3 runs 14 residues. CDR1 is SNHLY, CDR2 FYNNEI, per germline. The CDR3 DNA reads TGTGCCAGCAGTGAACTGGGCAGGGGGTATGGCTACACCTTC. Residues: CASSELGRGYGYTF.

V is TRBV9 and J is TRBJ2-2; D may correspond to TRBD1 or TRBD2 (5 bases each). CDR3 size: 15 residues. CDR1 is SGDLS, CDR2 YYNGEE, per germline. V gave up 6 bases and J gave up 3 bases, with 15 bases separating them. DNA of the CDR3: TGTGCCAGCACGGGACGCAGTAGGGACACCGGGGAGCTGTTTTTT. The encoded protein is CASTGRSRDTGELFF. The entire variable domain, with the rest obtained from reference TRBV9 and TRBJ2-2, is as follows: DSGVTQTPKHLITATGQRVTLRCSPRSGDLSVYWYQQSLDQGLQFLIQYYNGEERAKGNILERFSAQQFPDLHSELNLSSLELGDSALYFCASTGRSRDTGELFFGEGSRLTVL.

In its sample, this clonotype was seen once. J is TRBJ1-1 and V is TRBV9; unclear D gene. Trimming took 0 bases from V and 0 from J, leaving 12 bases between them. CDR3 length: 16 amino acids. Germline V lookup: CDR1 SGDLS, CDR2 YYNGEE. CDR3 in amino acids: CASSVATGPLNTEAFF. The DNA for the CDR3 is TGTGCCAGCAGCGTAGCAACCGGGCCTTTGAACACTGAAGCTTTCTTT.